This TCR beta chain was documented in a study of T cell responses to AZD1222 COVID-19 vaccine. Overall study results and limits: Only 6 or 7 AZD1222 recipients tested seropositive at baseline. White British people made up most donors, females outnumbered males, and clonal diversity was possibly underestimated.

The data were produced by immunoSEQ multiplex PCR, yet TCRdb's version contains in-frame clones alone and is incomplete. The sample carries roughly 72,000 clones, around 84% recorded once. The CDR3 contains 17 residues. J lost 3 bases, V lost 7 bases, and 12 bases had no gene match. Germline CDR1 and CDR2: SNHLY and FYNNEI. Note on this clone: Its matching antigen is unknown.

The sample in question was peripheral blood, obtained on day 0 of AZD1222 vaccination. This chain links TRBV2 with TRBJ1-4; 9 bases match TRBD1. The sequence derives from an adult in good health. The CDR3 region has the DNA TGTGCCAGCACCCGAAGATACAGGGGGCGGTCTAATGAAAAACTGTTTTTT. This translates into CASTRRYRGRSNEKLFF.